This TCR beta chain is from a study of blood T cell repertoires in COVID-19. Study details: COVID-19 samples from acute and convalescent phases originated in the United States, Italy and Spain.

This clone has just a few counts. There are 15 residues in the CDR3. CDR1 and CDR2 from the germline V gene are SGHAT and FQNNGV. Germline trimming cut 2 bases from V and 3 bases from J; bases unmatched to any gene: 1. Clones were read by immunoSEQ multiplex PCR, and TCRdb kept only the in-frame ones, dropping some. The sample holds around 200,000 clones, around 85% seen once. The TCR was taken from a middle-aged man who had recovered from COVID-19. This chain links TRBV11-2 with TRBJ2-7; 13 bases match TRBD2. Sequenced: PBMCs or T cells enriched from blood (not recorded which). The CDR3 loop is CASSLWTSGSYEQYF. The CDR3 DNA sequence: TGTGCCAGCAGCTTATGGACTAGCGGGAGCTACGAGCAGTACTTC.